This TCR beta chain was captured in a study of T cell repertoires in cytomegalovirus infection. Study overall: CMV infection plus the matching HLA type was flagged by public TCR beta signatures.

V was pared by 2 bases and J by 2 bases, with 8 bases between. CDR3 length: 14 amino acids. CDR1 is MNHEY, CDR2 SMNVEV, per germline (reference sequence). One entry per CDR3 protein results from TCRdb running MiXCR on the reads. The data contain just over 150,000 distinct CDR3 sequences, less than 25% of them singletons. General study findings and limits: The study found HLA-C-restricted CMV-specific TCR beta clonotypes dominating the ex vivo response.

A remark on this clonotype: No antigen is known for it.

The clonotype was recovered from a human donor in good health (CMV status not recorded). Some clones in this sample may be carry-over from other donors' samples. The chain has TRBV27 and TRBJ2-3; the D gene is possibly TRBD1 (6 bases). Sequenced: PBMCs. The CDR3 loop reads CASSLNRATDTQYF. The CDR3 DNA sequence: TGTGCCAGCAGTTTAAACAGGGCCACAGATACGCAGTATTTT.